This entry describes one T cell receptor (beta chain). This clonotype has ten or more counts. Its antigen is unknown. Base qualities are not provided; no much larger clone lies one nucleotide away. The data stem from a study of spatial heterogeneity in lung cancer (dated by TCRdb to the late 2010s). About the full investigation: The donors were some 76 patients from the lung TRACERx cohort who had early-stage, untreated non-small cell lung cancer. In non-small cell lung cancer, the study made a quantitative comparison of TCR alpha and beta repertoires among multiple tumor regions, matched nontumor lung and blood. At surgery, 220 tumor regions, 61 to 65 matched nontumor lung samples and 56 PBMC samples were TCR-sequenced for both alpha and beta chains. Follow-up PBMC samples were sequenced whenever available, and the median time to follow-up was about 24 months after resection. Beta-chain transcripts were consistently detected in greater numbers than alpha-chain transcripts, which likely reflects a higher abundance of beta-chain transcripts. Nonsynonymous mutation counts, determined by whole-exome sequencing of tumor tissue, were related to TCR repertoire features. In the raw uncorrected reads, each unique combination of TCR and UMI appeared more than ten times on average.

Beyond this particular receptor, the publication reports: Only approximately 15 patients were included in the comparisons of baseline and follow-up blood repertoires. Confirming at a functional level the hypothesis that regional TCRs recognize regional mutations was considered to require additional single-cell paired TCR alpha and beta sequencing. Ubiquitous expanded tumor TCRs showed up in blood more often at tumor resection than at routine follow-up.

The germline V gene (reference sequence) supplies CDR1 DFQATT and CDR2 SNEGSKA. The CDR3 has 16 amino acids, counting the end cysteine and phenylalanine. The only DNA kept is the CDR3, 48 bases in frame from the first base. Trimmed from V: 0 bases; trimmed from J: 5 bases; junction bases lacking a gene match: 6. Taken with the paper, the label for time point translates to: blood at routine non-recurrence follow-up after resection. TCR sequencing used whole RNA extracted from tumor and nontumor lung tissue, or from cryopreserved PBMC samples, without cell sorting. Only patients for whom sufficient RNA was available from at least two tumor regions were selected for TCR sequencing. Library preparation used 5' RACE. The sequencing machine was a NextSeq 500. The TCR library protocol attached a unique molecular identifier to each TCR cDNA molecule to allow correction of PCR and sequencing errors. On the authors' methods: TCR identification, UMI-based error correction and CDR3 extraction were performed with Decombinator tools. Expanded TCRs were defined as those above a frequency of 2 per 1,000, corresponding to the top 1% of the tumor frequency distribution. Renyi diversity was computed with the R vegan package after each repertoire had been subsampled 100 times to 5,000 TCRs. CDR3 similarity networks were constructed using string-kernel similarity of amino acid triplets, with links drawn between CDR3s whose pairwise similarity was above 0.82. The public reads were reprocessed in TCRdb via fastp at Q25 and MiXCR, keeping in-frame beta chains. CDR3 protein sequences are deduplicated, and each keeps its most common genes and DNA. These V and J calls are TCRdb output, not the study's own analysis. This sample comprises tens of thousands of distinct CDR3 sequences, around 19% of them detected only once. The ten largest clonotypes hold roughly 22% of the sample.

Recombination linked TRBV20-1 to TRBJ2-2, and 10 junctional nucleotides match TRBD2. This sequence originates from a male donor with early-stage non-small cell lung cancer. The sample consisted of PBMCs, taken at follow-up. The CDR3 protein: CSARDYSGGPTGELFF. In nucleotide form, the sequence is TGCAGTGCTAGAGACTATAGCGGGGGGCCGACCGGGGAGCTGTTTTTT.